The rows below give T cell receptor beta chains drawn from one sample of a study of T-cell memory formation after mild COVID-19. TCRdb reprocessed the 5' RACE reads via MiXCR and lists one record per CDR3 protein. Altogether more than 400,000 distinct CDR3 sequences are present, 15% to 20% being singletons, with the ten largest covering 9% to 15%. Material for sequencing was PBMCs or a T cell subset sorted from them (not recorded which). These receptors came from an adult woman who had mild COVID-19 (a few samples of this study predate the infection). Cell type and time point are not known. The CDR3 runs from the conserved cysteine through the conserved F or W. Fields, in order: V gene, clone size, CDR3 protein. Clone size, where shown, is once, few, many, or a class for clones that have expanded.

TRBV29-1 NA CSVEGSDTEAFF
TRBV12-5 NA CASGLFRDRGSDTQYF
TRBV20-1 NA CSASGRSFTEAFF
TRBV7-9 NA CASSLAGTGIEAFF
TRBV11-2 many CASSLLAGGLYNEQFF
TRBV6-5 few CASSPYTASGANVLTF
TRBV5-1 many CASSLGPGQGYNEQFF
TRBV30 few CAWYRTRANTGELFF
TRBV20-1 NA CSAREAGTYSNQPQHF
TRBV6-1 NA CASNVGRQGGNQPQHF
TRBV7-2 many CASSLGHLNVGGITQYF
TRBV7-9 few CASSFSTGVNQTQYF
TRBV6-1 few CASSEGTGNQPQHF
TRBV20-1 few CSARDREGQPQHF
TRBV2 NA CASKRDEPPLYNSPLHF
TRBV12-3/TRBV12-4 NA CASSIGLANTEAFF
TRBV19 few CASRPGGRQGANEQYF
TRBV3-1 once CASSQGKGYQETQYF
TRBV6-5 NA CASSFRDLGEQYF
TRBV6-2/TRBV6-3 NA CASSYPGGQPQHF
TRBV9 NA CASSVGAGYEQYF
TRBV12-3/TRBV12-4 once CASSHSSISYEQYF
TRBV3-1 few CASSQDRGEAFF
TRBV15 few CATSTGTGRNTEAFF
TRBV30 few CAWSVFGGRREYF
TRBV12-3/TRBV12-4 many CASSLGPPGYEQYF
TRBV7-2 NA CASSLSSAGLNSPLHF
TRBV10-2 few CASSESTGPQETQYF
TRBV11-3 few CASSSNRLSYEQYF
TRBV4-3 few CASSLSMQETQYF
TRBV29-1 NA CSVGEGSTLRGLSSGANVLTF
TRBV20-1 NA CSARDRNEKLFF
TRBV11-1 NA CASSSTGGNPNTGELFF
TRBV19 few CASSAYSGGPSSYNEQFF
TRBV15 NA CATSKTGSGYEQYF
TRBV10-3 few CAISGGAGVNYEQYF
TRBV5-1 few CASSFRDFPYEQYF